This TCR beta chain originates from a study of T cells after yellow fever vaccination. V lost 4 bases and J lost 7, with 11 bases in between. This CDR3 comprises 12 residues. CDR1 SGHTA and CDR2 FQGTGA come from the germline V gene. MiXCR was run by TCRdb on the 5' RACE reads, yielding one entry per CDR3 protein. This table has around 610,000 distinct CDR3 sequences, about 13% appearing once. This clonotype was counted a few times. This clonotype was obtained from a man under 40 who received the YFV17D yellow fever vaccine. The specimen was PBMCs, collected on the day of the yellow fever booster vaccination. V usage is TRBV7-3 and J usage is TRBJ2-7; D is unclear. The CDR3 DNA sequence: TGTGCCAGCAGCTCCCTAGTGAGTGAGCAGTACTTC. It is translated as CASSSLVSEQYF.